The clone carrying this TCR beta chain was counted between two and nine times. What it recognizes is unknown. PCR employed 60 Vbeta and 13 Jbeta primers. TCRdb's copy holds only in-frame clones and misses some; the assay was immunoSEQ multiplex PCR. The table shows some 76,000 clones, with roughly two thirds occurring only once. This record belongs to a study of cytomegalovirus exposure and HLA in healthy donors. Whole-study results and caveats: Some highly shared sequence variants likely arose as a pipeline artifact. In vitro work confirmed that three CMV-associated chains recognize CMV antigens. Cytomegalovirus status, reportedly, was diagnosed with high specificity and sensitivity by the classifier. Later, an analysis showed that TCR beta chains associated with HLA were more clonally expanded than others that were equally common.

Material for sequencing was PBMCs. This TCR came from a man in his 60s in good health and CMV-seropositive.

CDR3 coding DNA: TGTGCCAGCAGCTTAGAGAAGGGGGTTAGAGGGAACAATGAGCAGTTCTTC. Residues: CASSLEKGVRGNNEQFF. This sequence joins TRBV11-3 and TRBJ2-1; D might be TRBD1 (6 bases). V shed 0 bases and J shed 5 bases, with 17 bases lying between them. Germline CDR1 SGHNT, CDR2 YENEEA. CDR3 length: 17 amino acids.